A single sample gave rise to the 30 T cell receptor beta chains below, sequenced in a study of identical twins (dated by TCRdb to 2016 to 2017). To prepare the library, 5' RACE was applied. These reads were obtained on an Illumina HiSeq 2000. Clones were called with MiXCR by TCRdb after fastp trimmed the public reads at Q25, and only in-frame beta chains were retained. All rows with the same CDR3 protein become a single entry with the most common DNA and genes. The sample yields fewer than 250,000 distinct CDR3 sequences; approximately 7% were counted once. The ten most abundant clones make up around 3.4% of the sample. The same sample was also used in a study of yellow fever vaccine responses in identical twins.

The material sequenced was memory (CD45RO+) T cells sorted from blood. The label giving this sample's cell subset or site can be read as: CD45RO+ enriched T cells. These receptors came from a woman between 18 and 29 years old in good health.

Ten or more counts support this clonotype. The chain couples TRBV25-1 to TRBJ2-3; unclear D gene. V shed 1 base and J shed 6 bases, with 8 bases lying between them. Germline V gene data show CDR1 as MGHDK and CDR2 as SYGVNS. This CDR3 is built from 13 residues. The CDR3 spells CASSESGADTQYF. DNA for the CDR3: TGTGCCAGCAGTGAATCTGGAGCGGATACGCAGTATTTT.

This clonotype was counted between two and nine times. This chain joins TRBV29-1 and TRBJ2-1; D not resolved. CDR1 and CDR2 from the germline V gene are SQVTM and ANQGSEA. The CDR3 has 13 residues. V was clipped by 3 bases and J by 7 bases, with 13 bases between them. The CDR3 protein is CSVETPKRNEQFF. As DNA, the CDR3 is TGCAGCGTTGAGACCCCAAAGAGGAATGAGCAGTTCTTC.

This clonotype occurred many times. V usage is TRBV6-1 and J usage is TRBJ1-1; 7 bases are a match to TRBD1. This CDR3 is built from 16 residues. J was trimmed by 0 bases and V by 6 bases; bases with no gene match: 10. The germline CDR1 and CDR2 sequences are MNHNS and SASEGT. The CDR3 sequence is CASSLNNRGVNTEAFF. CDR3 nucleotides: TGTGCCAGCAGCCTAAACAACAGGGGCGTGAACACTGAAGCTTTCTTT.

This clonotype was counted a few times. The chain links TRBV2 to TRBJ2-5; 10 nucleotides agree with TRBD2. The CDR3 is 14 residues long. V lost 6 bases, J lost 5 bases, and 6 bases stayed unmatched. The germline V gene encodes CDR1 SNHLY and CDR2 FYNNEI. In DNA, the CDR3 is TGTGCCAGCAGCTGGACTAGCGGACTGGAGACCCAGTACTTC. This translates into CASSWTSGLETQYF. Full variable domain (remainder filled in from reference TRBV2 and TRBJ2-5): EPEVTQTPSHQVTQMGQEVILRCVPISNHLYFYWYRQILGQKVEFLVSFYNNEISEKSEIFDDQFSVERPDGSNFTLKIRSTKLEDSAMYFCASSWTSGLETQYFGPGTRLLVL.

This clonotype was seen repeatedly, ten times or more. The chain combines TRBV7-8 with TRBJ2-2; possibly TRBD1 for D (6 bases). V lost 2 bases and J lost 0, with 16 bases in between. The CDR3 runs 18 residues. Germline V gene data show CDR1 as SGHVS and CDR2 as FQNEAQ. CDR3 residues: CASSLTAGTTSNTGELFF. In DNA form, the CDR3 reads TGTGCCAGCAGCTTAACTGCCGGGACAACCTCGAACACCGGGGAGCTGTTTTTT.

The table lists this clonotype with many counts. The gene calls are TRBV20-1 and TRBJ2-1; TRBD1 matches 10 bases. Looked up from germline, CDR1 is DFQATT and CDR2 is SNEGSKA (reference sequence). The CDR3 loop spans 16 amino acids. Losses at the gene ends were 0 bases for V and 5 bases for J; bases not matched to a gene: 7. The CDR3, as DNA: TGCAGTGCTAGAGATTGGGGGACAGGGGACCACAATGAGCAGTTCTTC. It translates to CSARDWGTGDHNEQFF.

The chain is built from TRBV14 and TRBJ2-2, with a tentative D call TRBD2 (6 bases). CDR3 length: 16 residues. Germline CDR1 and CDR2: SGHDN and FVKESK. V was trimmed by 2 bases and J by 0 bases, leaving 10 bases between them. CDR3 coding DNA: TGTGCCAGCAGCCAACATCTAGCGACGAACACCGGGGAGCTGTTTTTT. This sequence encodes CASSQHLATNTGELFF.

This clonotype was counted many times. The CDR3 is CASSLNPGTKYEQYF. CDR3 sequence (DNA): TGTGCCAGCAGCTTAAACCCCGGGACAAAGTACGAGCAGTACTTC. The V call is TRBV7-3, the J call TRBJ2-7; weak D call: TRBD1 (6 bases). V was pared by 1 base and J by 4 bases, with 14 bases between. Per germline, CDR1 SGHTA and CDR2 FQGTGA. CDR3 length: 15 residues.

The sample holds many counts of this clonotype. V gene TRBV12-3 or TRBV12-4 combines with J gene TRBJ2-3; 14 nucleotides agree with TRBD2. The CDR3 sequence is 16 residues long. The junction had 5 bases not matched to a gene; V was cut back by 5 bases and J by 4 bases. The CDR3 region is CASSPGLAGGADTQYF. The CDR3 bases are TGTGCCAGCAGTCCCGGACTAGCGGGGGGTGCAGATACGCAGTATTTT.

As concerns this clonotype: Just one base apart from a much larger clone, this may be a read error. The chain recombines TRBV10-1 with TRBJ2-7; TRBD2 agrees at 10 bases. The CDR3 covers 15 residues. The junction had 3 bases not matched to a gene; V was cut back by 2 bases and J by 2 bases. Germline loops: CDR1 WNHNN, CDR2 SYGVQD (reference sequence). The CDR3 region is CASSEGLAAAYEQYF. Here the CDR3 DNA reads TGCGCCAGCAGTGAGGGACTAGCGGCTGCCTACGAGCAGTACTTC.

The V and J genes are TRBV6-5 and TRBJ1-5, with D hard to call. The V gene's germline CDR1 is MNHEY and CDR2 SVGAGI. Trimming left V 4 bases short and J 6 bases short, with 10 bases between. The length of the CDR3 is 13 residues. In DNA, the CDR3 is TGTGCCAGCAGTTTCCAGCCAAGTCAGCCCCAGCATTTT. As protein: CASSFQPSQPQHF.

This clonotype was counted many times. The chain joins TRBV4-1 to TRBJ2-1, with 7 positions matching TRBD2. V shed 3 bases and J 9 bases; nucleotides not matched to a gene: 11. Germline V gives CDR1 MGHRA, CDR2 YSYEKL. This CDR3 has 15 amino acids. CDR3 sequence: CASSHPGRLWGEQFF. The CDR3 nucleotides are TGCGCCAGCAGCCACCCCGGGAGGCTTTGGGGTGAGCAGTTCTTC.

This clonotype was observed at least ten times. J is TRBJ2-7 and V is TRBV5-1, with D perhaps matching TRBD2 (6 bases). The V end was cut by 0 bases, the J end by 3 bases, with 13 bases between. CDR3 length: 15 amino acids. Germline-derived CDR1 and CDR2 are SGHRS and YFSETQ. The CDR3 DNA reads as TGCGCCAGCAGCTTGGATGTGGGAGGTGTCTACGAGCAGTACTTC. This translates into CASSLDVGGVYEQYF. The whole variable domain, filled in from reference TRBV5-1 and TRBJ2-7, reads KAGVTQTPRYLIKTRGQQVTLSCSPISGHRSVSWYQQTPGQGLQFLFEYFSETQRNKGNFPGRFSGRQFSNSRSEMNVSTLELGDSALYLCASSLDVGGVYEQYFGPGTRLTVT.

This sequence joins TRBV7-8 and TRBJ2-1, with a possible D match to TRBD2 (6 bases). There are 14 residues in the CDR3. The germline CDR1 and CDR2 sequences are SGHVS and FQNEAQ. The V gene lost 5 bases and the J gene lost 6 bases, with 14 bases spanning the gap. This CDR3 reads CASSQGGISNEQFF. For the CDR3, the DNA is TGTGCCAGCAGCCAAGGCGGGATCTCCAATGAGCAGTTCTTC. Variable domain in full (rest from reference TRBV7-8 and TRBJ2-1): GAGVSQSPRYKVAKRGQDVALRCDPISGHVSLFWYQQALGQGPEFLTYFQNEAQLDKSGLPSDRFFAERPEGSVSTLKIQRTQQEDSAVYLCASSQGGISNEQFFGPGTRLTVL.

This clonotype was recorded many times. The CDR3 nucleotides read TGCGCCAGCAGCCCTCGACAGGGGGCGGGAACTGAAGCTTTCTTT. Its translation is CASSPRQGAGTEAFF. The chain uses TRBV5-1 and TRBJ1-1; 10 nucleotides line up with TRBD1. Germline CDR1 SGHRS, CDR2 YFSETQ. The CDR3 loop spans 15 amino acids. V was pared by 4 bases and J by 5 bases, with 8 bases of the junction left unmatched.

The rearrangement joins TRBV5-1 to TRBJ2-5; D gene unclear. CDR1 SGHRS and CDR2 YFSETQ come from the germline V gene. The CDR3 totals 12 residues. V lost 5 bases and J lost 1, with 6 bases in between. DNA for the CDR3: TGCGCCAGCAGGTACATCCAAGAGACCCAGTACTTC. Its protein is CASRYIQETQYF.

This clonotype was observed many times. The rearrangement joins TRBV12-3 or TRBV12-4 to TRBJ2-6, with 8 nucleotides matching TRBD1. The J segment lost 1 base and the V segment lost 8 bases, leaving 7 bases of the junction unmatched. The CDR3 runs 16 residues. The CDR3 loop is CASQTGGGSGANVLTF. For the CDR3, the DNA is TGTGCCAGCCAAACAGGGGGAGGATCTGGGGCCAACGTCCTGACTTTC.

In this sample, this clonotype turned up a few times. The V gene is TRBV20-1, the J gene TRBJ2-1, with a weak D call TRBD2 (6 bases). V lost 2 bases, J lost 7 bases, and 15 bases lay in between. Germline V gene lookup returns CDR1 DFQATT and CDR2 SNEGSKA (reference sequence). There are 14 residues in the CDR3. The CDR3 DNA is TGCAGTGCTAGATTCGGGACTTCAACTAATGAGCAGTTCTTC. Residues: CSARFGTSTNEQFF.

CDR3 loop: CASSAQAPGYEQYF. As DNA, the CDR3 is TGCGCCAGCAGCGCCCAGGCACCGGGCTACGAGCAGTACTTC. The chain is built from TRBV10-1 and TRBJ2-7; D gene unclear. The V end lost 6 bases, the J end lost 3 bases, and 15 bases lay between the germline ends. This CDR3 region has 14 residues. Germline V gives CDR1 WNHNN, CDR2 SYGVQD (reference sequence).

This clonotype was recorded at least ten times. The chain uses TRBV9 and TRBJ2-1; tentatively, D is TRBD2 (6 bases). Germline V gene sequence: CDR1 SGDLS, CDR2 YYNGEE. V gave up 4 bases and J gave up 9 bases, with 20 bases separating them. The CDR3 sequence is 15 residues long. The CDR3 nucleotides read TGTGCCAGCAGCCCCCAGGAGGGAGGCCGGGGTGAGCAGTTCTTC. Amino acids: CASSPQEGGRGEQFF.

In this sample, this clonotype turned up many times. The CDR3 loop reads CASSLHDRPPYEQYF. The DNA for the CDR3 is TGTGCCAGCAGTCTTCACGACAGGCCCCCTTACGAGCAGTACTTC. The chain carries TRBV12-3 or TRBV12-4 and TRBJ2-7, with D maybe TRBD1 (6 bases). This CDR3 is 15 amino acids long. V was shortened by 5 bases and J by 4 bases, with 18 bases between the two germline ends.

This clonotype came up many times. The gene calls are TRBV6-5 and TRBJ2-2; TRBD2 aligns across 15 bases. The CDR3 covers 19 residues. CDR1 is MNHEY and CDR2 is SVGAGI in the germline V gene. V lost 0 bases and J lost 1; bases outside the gene matches: 3. The CDR3 bases are TGTGCCAGCAGTTACTCGGGGGGACTAGCGGGGGGGAACACCGGGGAGCTGTTTTTT. It specifies CASSYSGGLAGGNTGELFF.

This clonotype was seen only a few times. Compared with germline, one end of the junction differs, possibly owing to a read error. The gene calls are TRBV20-1 and TRBJ2-7; D may match TRBD1 or TRBD2 (5 bases each). Germline V gene data show CDR1 as DFQATT and CDR2 as SNEGSKA (reference sequence). The CDR3 length is 16 residues. CDR3 nucleotides: TGCTGTGCTAGAGATCATGGGACCGCCTCCCACTACGAGCAGTACTTC. Translation gives CCARDHGTASHYEQYF.

The chain is built from TRBV4-1 and TRBJ2-3, with a tentative D call TRBD1 (8 bases). This CDR3 region has 17 residues. Trimming shortened V by 4 bases and J by 2 bases, and 19 bases separated the two germline ends. CDR1 and CDR2 from the germline V gene are MGHRA and YSYEKL. For the CDR3, the DNA is TGCGCCAGCAGCCCGCCGACAGGGGAGGGGCTCACAGATACGCAGTATTTT. Protein sequence: CASSPPTGEGLTDTQYF.

The chain carries TRBV10-3 and TRBJ2-7; D gene uncertain. CDR1 and CDR2 from the germline V gene are ENHRY and SYGVKD. The V end lost 2 bases, the J end lost 7 bases, and 21 bases lay between the germline ends. The CDR3 runs 16 residues. The CDR3 is CAISEGLGSRALEQYF. CDR3 bases: TGTGCCATCAGTGAGGGGCTGGGGTCGCGAGCTTTGGAGCAGTACTTC.

This clonotype was detected a few times. The chain has TRBV20-1 and TRBJ2-2; a possible D gene is TRBD1 (6 bases). The CDR3 length is 16 residues. Germline V gene data show CDR1 as DFQATT and CDR2 as SNEGSKA (reference sequence). V lost 0 bases to trimming and J lost 4 bases, with 15 bases between them. The chain's CDR3 is CSAREPDRLGTGELFF. DNA for the CDR3: TGCAGTGCTAGAGAGCCCGACAGGTTGGGCACCGGGGAGCTGTTTTTT.

This clonotype appeared a few times. The chain employs TRBV10-1 and TRBJ1-2; D is undetermined. The germline V gene encodes CDR1 WNHNN and CDR2 SYGVQD (reference sequence). The V and J ends lost 2 bases and 2 bases respectively, with 6 bases between them. There are 13 residues in the CDR3. The DNA for the CDR3 is TGCGCCAGCAGTGAGCAAGTAAACTATGGCTACACCTTC. Encoded protein: CASSEQVNYGYTF.

This clonotype was observed many times. The rearrangement joins TRBV28 to TRBJ2-7; 7 bases align to TRBD1. The CDR3 is 15 residues long. In germline, CDR1 is MDHEN, CDR2 SYDVKM. Trimming at V came to 7 bases and at J to 6 bases, leaving 15 bases not matched to a gene. CDR3 loop: CASILGGTENREQYF. The CDR3 nucleotides are TGTGCCAGCATCTTAGGGGGCACAGAGAACCGCGAGCAGTACTTC.

The sample holds a few counts of this clonotype. The rearrangement links TRBV14 to TRBJ2-7; TRBD1 might be the D (6 bases). Trimming left V 5 bases short and J 5 bases short, with 19 bases between. The CDR3 is 15 amino acids. Germline loops: CDR1 SGHDN, CDR2 FVKESK. CDR3 amino acids: CASSTQGTSGNEQYF. For the CDR3, the DNA is TGTGCCAGCAGCACCCAGGGGACATCTGGGAACGAGCAGTACTTC.

The table lists this clonotype with many counts. The genes are TRBV5-1 and TRBJ2-1, with no clear D. The CDR3 extends over 16 amino acids. Germline CDR1 reads SGHRS; CDR2 reads YFSETQ. Deletions cut 6 bases from V and 0 bases from J, with 16 bases between. The CDR3 here is CASKVGSLYSYNEQFF. CDR3 sequence (DNA): TGCGCCAGCAAGGTTGGTAGCCTTTACTCCTACAATGAGCAGTTCTTC.